These 30 T cell receptor beta chains were sequenced from one sample in a study of blood T cells in healthy people across ages. Using a J-beta primer mix together with a sample-barcoded 5' primer, a second PCR was run for roughly 7 to 12 cycles. TCRdb re-analysed the 5' RACE reads in MiXCR, keeping a single row per CDR3 protein. The table shows over 1,500,000 distinct CDR3 sequences, with about two fifths occurring only once. Sequenced material: blood. The receptors were gathered from a human donor in good health.

The genes are TRBV20-1 and TRBJ2-1, with 12 bases lining up with TRBD2. The CDR3 is 16 amino acids. V dropped 0 bases and J dropped 9; count of bases not matched to a gene: 9. Per the germline V gene, CDR1 is DFQATT and CDR2 is SNEGSKA (reference sequence). The DNA of the CDR3 is TGCAGTGCTAGAGATCGGACTAGCGGGGTCGGTAGTGAGCAGTTCTTC. Amino acids: CSARDRTSGVGSEQFF.

In its sample, this clonotype was seen a few times. One end of the junction fails to match germline, which may point to a read error. The chain recombines TRBV9 with TRBJ1-1; D is undetermined. The CDR3 runs to 14 residues. The germline CDR1 and CDR2 sequences are SGDLS and YYNGEE. CDR3 DNA: TGTGCCAGCAGCGTAGTTCGTGAGAACACCGAAGCTTTCTTT. Its translation: CASSVVRENTEAFF.

V gene TRBV6-5 combines with J gene TRBJ1-1; 7 positions agree with TRBD1. Germline trimming cut 2 bases from V and 6 bases from J; bases unmatched to any gene: 15. The CDR3 spans 17 residues. The germline CDR1 and CDR2 sequences are MNHEY and SVGAGI. The CDR3 nucleotides read TGTGCCAGCAGTTACGGGGACCGACAGGGTGTAGGAGCTGAAGCTTTCTTT. Translating it yields CASSYGDRQGVGAEAFF.

The chain is built from TRBV20-1 and TRBJ2-1; D is uncertain. The CDR3 covers 14 residues. Per the germline V gene, CDR1 is DFQATT and CDR2 is SNEGSKA (reference sequence). Trimming took off 1 base at V and 5 bases at J, with 12 bases between the two ends. The CDR3 loop is CSARGLLIDNEQFF. In nucleotides, the CDR3 is TGCAGTGCTAGAGGACTCCTAATCGACAATGAGCAGTTCTTC.

The J gene is TRBJ2-4, the V gene TRBV9, with a weak D call TRBD1 (6 bases). CDR3 size: 16 residues. Germline V gives CDR1 SGDLS, CDR2 YYNGEE. V lost 0 bases and J 13 bases, leaving 23 bases between the germline ends. CDR3 sequence: CASSVEGEYSYNEQYF. DNA of the CDR3: TGTGCCAGCAGCGTAGAGGGGGAGTACTCCTACAATGAGCAGTACTTC.

This clonotype was observed a handful of times. The chain is built from TRBV7-9 and TRBJ1-2, with D perhaps TRBD1 (6 bases). The V gene's germline CDR1 is SEHNR and CDR2 FQNEAQ (reference sequence). This CDR3 comprises 14 residues. V gave up 7 bases and J gave up 4 bases, with 16 bases separating them. This CDR3 reads CASIRPGDTYGYTF. The CDR3 DNA reads TGTGCCAGCATCCGACCAGGGGATACCTATGGCTACACCTTC.

Concerning this clonotype itself: Here the CDR3 omits its conserved ending phenylalanine or tryptophan, so a read error is the likely source. The chain is built from TRBV20-1 and TRBJ1-2; D not certain. Looked up from germline, CDR1 is DFQATT and CDR2 is SNEGSKA (reference sequence). CDR3 length: 13 residues. Trimming took 3 bases from V and 5 from J, leaving 13 bases between them. Here the CDR3 reads CSASVSLPYGYTI. In nucleotides, the CDR3 is TGCAGTGCTAGTGTCAGTCTCCCTTATGGCTACACCATC.

The V and J genes are TRBV20-1 and TRBJ1-6, with D possibly being TRBD1 (6 bases). Germline CDR1 is DFQATT and CDR2 is SNEGSKA (reference sequence). CDR3 size: 14 residues. V was shortened by 3 bases and J by 9 bases, with 15 bases between the two germline ends. As DNA, the CDR3 is TGCAGTGCTAGTTTGGCCCTAGGGGGTTCACCCCTCCACTTT. Translated: CSASLALGGSPLHF.

This chain joins TRBV20-1 and TRBJ1-5, with 7 bases that match TRBD1. Germline values: CDR1 DFQATT, CDR2 SNEGSKA (reference sequence). With 5 bases clipped from V and 6 bases from J, the junction kept 7 bases outside the gene matches. The CDR3 consists of 13 residues. The CDR3 DNA follows: TGCAGTGCTGTTGACAGGGTTGGTCAGCCCCAGCATTTT. Translating it yields CSAVDRVGQPQHF.

This clonotype was observed a few times. The V gene is TRBV7-3, the J gene TRBJ2-3; 7 nucleotides agree with TRBD1. The CDR3 contains 14 residues. The germline V gene has CDR1 SGHTA and CDR2 FQGTGA. The trim removed 4 bases at V and 5 bases at J, leaving 6 bases unmatched. The CDR3 loop is CASSSRGQEDTQYF. CDR3 sequence (DNA): TGTGCCAGCAGCTCAAGGGGGCAAGAAGATACGCAGTATTTT. The full variable domain, in which reference TRBV7-3 and TRBJ2-3 provide the parts outside the CDR3, is GAGVSQTPSNKVTEKGKYVELRCDPISGHTALYWYRQSLGQGPEFLIYFQGTGAADDSGLPNDRFFAVRPEGSVSTLKIQRTERGDSAVYLCASSSRGQEDTQYFGPGTRLTVL.

For this clonotype: Since a much larger clone is just one base distant, this may be a read error. V gene TRBV5-1 combines with J gene TRBJ2-7, with 9 bases matching TRBD1. Germline V gene data show CDR1 as SGHRS and CDR2 as YFSETQ. CDR3 length: 14 residues. Written as DNA, the CDR3 is TGCGCCAGCAGCCTAGGACAGGGGAGATACGAGCAGTGCTTC. Translating it yields CASSLGQGRYEQCF.

The chain is built from TRBV29-1 and TRBJ2-5; the match to TRBD2 covers 11 bases. V shed 2 bases and J 7 bases; nucleotides not matched to a gene: 6. The CDR3 is 14 residues long. Germline loops: CDR1 SQVTM, CDR2 ANQGSEA. The CDR3 loop is CSVELAGGRGTQYF. The CDR3 DNA is TGCAGCGTTGAATTAGCGGGGGGGCGAGGGACCCAGTACTTC.

This clonotype has a handful of counts. This chain connects TRBV5-6 to TRBJ2-3, with D possibly being TRBD2 (5 bases). Germline CDR1 reads SGHDT; CDR2 reads YYEEEE. The CDR3 runs to 15 residues. With 4 bases removed from V and 6 bases from J, the gap between germline ends came to 18 bases. The CDR3 sequence is CASSGELVGVDTQYF. In nucleotides, the CDR3 is TGTGCCAGCAGCGGAGAACTAGTCGGGGTTGATACGCAGTATTTT.

The chain is built from TRBV6-5 and TRBJ2-5; TRBD2 matches at 15 bases. Germline V lookup: CDR1 MNHEY, CDR2 SVGAGI. V trimming: 2 bases; J trimming: 10 bases; junction bases outside the gene matches: 5. The CDR3 length is 15 residues. The CDR3, as DNA: TGTGCCAGCAGTTACGGCAGGACTAGCGGGGGGGTCCAGTACTTC. Translation: CASSYGRTSGGVQYF.

This clonotype was counted a few times. The rearrangement uses TRBV4-2 and TRBJ1-2; TRBD1 matches 7 bases. Looked up from germline, CDR1 is LGHNA and CDR2 is YNFKEQ. The V and J ends lost 3 bases and 4 bases, in that order; junction bases with no gene match: 11. The CDR3 runs to 16 residues. The CDR3 bases are TGTGCCAGCAGCCAGGGTGGACAGGTCAATGGCTATGGCTACACCTTC. Its translation: CASSQGGQVNGYGYTF.

On this clonotype itself: Germline and junction disagree at one end, which may indicate a read error. This rearrangement joins TRBV20-1 to TRBJ2-1; 13 nucleotides match TRBD2. This CDR3 contains 18 residues. Germline lookup yields CDR1 DFQATT and CDR2 SNEGSKA (reference sequence). The CDR3 coding sequence is TGCAGTGCTAGAGAACTAGCGGGGGGGCTTGAAGCCTACAATGAGCAGTTCTTT. As protein: CSARELAGGLEAYNEQFF.

In DNA form, the CDR3 reads TGCGCCAGCAGCCAAGAGTTCCCGGGCGTGGGGAATGAGCAGTTCTTC. This translates into CASSQEFPGVGNEQFF. This chain joins TRBV4-3 and TRBJ2-1; D is ambiguous. The length of the CDR3 is 16 residues. The ends were cut back, 0 bases at V and 7 bases at J, with 16 bases in the middle. The V gene's germline CDR1 is LGHNA and CDR2 YSLEER.

Comments on this clonotype: Being one base from a much bigger clone, this may be a read error. CDR3 coding DNA: TGCAGTGCTAGAGATTGGGAGGGGACAGGGTATCATGGCTACACCTTC. Protein sequence: CSARDWEGTGYHGYTF. The chain employs TRBV20-1 and TRBJ1-2; 9 nucleotides match TRBD1. The germline V gene has CDR1 DFQATT and CDR2 SNEGSKA (reference sequence). V was clipped by 0 bases and J by 6 bases; unmatched bases: 11. CDR3 length equals 16 residues.

The chain recombines TRBV11-2 with TRBJ2-5, with TRBD2 matching over 11 bases. The V segment lost 1 base and the J segment 1 base; nucleotides outside the gene matches: 8. CDR1 and CDR2 (germline): SGHAT, FQNNGV. The CDR3 has 18 residues. The chain's CDR3 is CASSLVLAGDPGQETQYF. The DNA of the CDR3 is TGTGCCAGCAGCTTAGTACTAGCGGGGGACCCCGGCCAAGAGACCCAGTACTTC.

This chain's CDR3 is CASSQEGGGTEAFF. As DNA, the CDR3 is TGCGCCAGCAGCCAGGAGGGGGGAGGTACTGAAGCTTTCTTT. J is TRBJ1-1 and V is TRBV5-1; D might be TRBD1 (6 bases). V lost 4 bases to trimming and J lost 5 bases, with 15 bases between them. Germline V gives CDR1 SGHRS, CDR2 YFSETQ. The CDR3 sequence is 14 residues long.

This clonotype has more than one count but fewer than ten. The chain recombines TRBV3-1 with TRBJ2-1; 7 positions agree with TRBD2. There are 16 residues in the CDR3. After removal of 2 bases from V and 2 bases from J, the junction contained 6 bases not matched to a gene. CDR1 and CDR2 from the germline V gene are LGHDT and YNNKEL (reference sequence). CDR3 in DNA: TGTGCCAGCAGCCAAAGGACTAGTCGCGCCTACAATGAGCAGTTCTTC. Amino acid sequence: CASSQRTSRAYNEQFF.

This chain joins TRBV4-3 and TRBJ1-1; D not certain. Germline V gives CDR1 LGHNA, CDR2 YSLEER. The CDR3 length is 14 residues. V was clipped by 1 base and J by 3 bases, with 9 bases between them. CDR3 nucleotides: TGCGCCAGCAGCCAAGTGAGGGCGGACACTGAAGCTTTCTTT. This gives the protein CASSQVRADTEAFF.

There are a few counts of this clonotype. The gene calls are TRBV11-3 and TRBJ2-3; no firm D call. This CDR3 has 14 amino acids. Per germline, CDR1 SGHNT and CDR2 YENEEA. The ends were cut back, 0 bases at V and 3 bases at J, with 7 bases in the middle. As DNA, the CDR3 is TGTGCCAGCAGCTTAGATGTCGATACAGATACGCAGTATTTT. It encodes CASSLDVDTDTQYF.

The gene calls are TRBV6-5 and TRBJ1-2; D remains ambiguous. The CDR3 covers 15 residues. V lost 0 bases, J lost 4 bases, and 12 bases lay in between. The germline V gene encodes CDR1 MNHEY and CDR2 SVGAGI. In DNA, the CDR3 is TGTGCCAGCAGTTACTCGATGGGTATCAGCTATGGCTACACCTTC. It is translated as CASSYSMGISYGYTF.

V is TRBV29-1 and J is TRBJ2-7; TRBD1 or TRBD2 may be the D gene (5 bases each). This CDR3 has 13 amino acids. V lost 1 base to trimming and J lost 3 bases, with 10 bases between them. Germline values: CDR1 SQVTM, CDR2 ANQGSEA. The CDR3 DNA reads as TGCAGCGTTGAAGGGGACGACAACTACGAGCAGTACTTC. It translates to CSVEGDDNYEQYF.

The chain has TRBV9 and TRBJ2-3, with TRBD2 matching 9 bases. The CDR3 has 18 residues. Trimming at V came to 2 bases and at J to 0 bases, leaving 10 bases not matched to a gene. Germline CDR1 and CDR2: SGDLS and YYNGEE. This CDR3 is CASSVGLAGPYSTDTQYF. The CDR3 DNA sequence: TGTGCCAGCAGCGTTGGGCTAGCGGGGCCCTATAGCACAGATACGCAGTATTTT.

The rearrangement links TRBV24-1 to TRBJ2-5; 7 bases match TRBD1. CDR1 is KGHDR, CDR2 SFDVKD, per germline. This CDR3 is built from 15 residues. V was pared by 1 base and J by 5 bases, with 6 bases of the junction left unmatched. The DNA of the CDR3 is TGTGCCACCAGTGATTTTACAGGGGCTGGGGAGACCCAGTACTTC. Translated, it gives CATSDFTGAGETQYF.

V usage is TRBV4-2 and J usage is TRBJ2-5; D not resolved. The CDR3 consists of 15 residues. Trimming removed 2 bases at V and 2 bases at J, with 12 bases between. The germline V gene has CDR1 LGHNA and CDR2 YNFKEQ. This chain's CDR3 is CASSQIAASQETQYF. The CDR3 DNA reads TGTGCCAGCAGCCAAATTGCGGCCTCTCAAGAGACCCAGTACTTC.

This clonotype was seen a handful of times. V is TRBV20-1 and J is TRBJ1-2; D remains unclear. The V end lost 0 bases, the J end lost 4 bases, and 12 bases lay between the germline ends. Per the germline V gene, CDR1 is DFQATT and CDR2 is SNEGSKA (reference sequence). This CDR3 comprises 14 residues. CDR3 residues: CSARDPFFPYGYTF. Written as DNA, the CDR3 is TGCAGTGCTAGAGATCCATTTTTTCCCTATGGCTACACCTTC.

The V call is TRBV4-3, the J call TRBJ1-2; D possibly corresponds to TRBD1 (6 bases). In germline, CDR1 is LGHNA, CDR2 YSLEER. The CDR3 spans 15 residues. V lost 0 bases and J 2 bases, leaving 10 bases between the germline ends. Here the CDR3 DNA reads TGCGCCAGCAGCCAAGATCGGACAGCGAACTATGGCTACACCTTC. Its protein is CASSQDRTANYGYTF.